This T cell receptor beta chain was observed in a study of high-grade serous ovarian cancer treatment subgroups. CDR1 is LNHDA and CDR2 is SQIVND in the germline V gene (reference sequence). The CDR3 runs to 13 residues. V lost 5 bases and J lost 6; bases outside the gene matches: 4. The tumor samples were collected prior to definitive surgery or chemotherapy. The protocol was immunoSEQ multiplex PCR, while the TCRdb copy is restricted to in-frame clones and leaves out a portion. In the table there are approximately 6,200 clones, around 75% of which are singletons. The sequencing sample was made of tumor tissue. This chain links TRBV19 with TRBJ1-5; TRBD1 matches at 7 bases. This TCR derives from a human donor with high-grade serous ovarian cancer. The DNA of the CDR3 is TGTGCCAGTAGTTCCACAGGGGTTCAGCCCCAGCATTTT. The encoded protein is CASSSTGVQPQHF.